This record concerns one T cell receptor beta chain sequence. Profiled with immunoSEQ multiplex PCR; TCRdb holds only in-frame clones, not every one. The table shows under 95,000 clones, with roughly nine tenths occurring only once. CDR3 length: 14 amino acids. Germline trimming cut 4 bases from V and 3 bases from J; bases unmatched to any gene: 4. CDR1 is SGHRS and CDR2 is YFSETQ in the germline V gene. This record belongs to a study of blood T cell repertoires in COVID-19. Across the study: Sources were T cells, B-cell-depleted T cells, or PBMCs; the material itself was cDNA or gDNA.

The sequence was collected from a man aged 45-65 years with COVID-19, enrolled during active disease. Sequenced: peripheral blood. The chain couples TRBV5-1 to TRBJ2-5, with TRBD1 matching over 9 bases. CDR3 DNA sequence: TGCGCCAGCAGCCCGACAGGGGGGGAAGAGACCCAGTACTTC. It encodes CASSPTGGEETQYF.